These T cell receptor beta chains were read from a single sample in a study of T-cell reconstitution after alpha-beta-depleted transplantation in children. Each CDR3 protein gets one entry after TCRdb re-called the PCR reads with MiXCR. This table holds some 840,000 distinct CDR3 sequences, 16% found once. The sequences come from PBMCs, mostly from graft donor cells, collected 360 days after TCRalphabeta/CD19-depleted stem cell transplant. All receptors come from a male patient aged 10 to 17 who had a stem cell transplant for acute lymphoblastic leukemia, so the T cells may come from the graft donor. Both conserved end residues are part of each CDR3. The order of the fields is D gene, clone size, J gene, V gene, CDR3 DNA, CDR3 protein. D genes are given only for firm matches. Not all rows give a size; the values are once, few, many and, for expanded clones, a class.

TRBD2 | . | TRBJ2-7 | TRBV5-1 | TGCGCCAGCAGCTCTGGACTAGCGGGCGTTTCCTACGAGCAGTACTTC | CASSSGLAGVSYEQYF
TRBD1 | . | TRBJ1-1 | TRBV5-1 | TGCGCCAGCAGCTTCCCTCGGACAGGCGGGAACACTGAAGCTTTCTTT | CASSFPRTGGNTEAFF
. | few | TRBJ2-7 | TRBV29-1 | TGCAGCGTCGTTCTTCGAGCCTACGAGCAGTACTTC | CSVVLRAYEQYF
. | once | TRBJ2-1 | TRBV20-1 | TGCAGTGCTAGAAGCATTCTAGCTAGCCTAGTTTGGGATGAGCAGTTCTTC | CSARSILASLVWDEQFF
TRBD1 | . | TRBJ2-7 | TRBV3-1 | TGTGCCAGCAGCCGCCAGGGGGTCCTAAGAAACGAGCAGTACTTC | CASSRQGVLRNEQYF
. | many | TRBJ2-4 | TRBV20-1 | TGCAGTGCTAGAGATACTCCCCCAGGGGCGGGCATTCAGTACTTC | CSARDTPPGAGIQYF
. | few | TRBJ2-1 | TRBV28 | TGTGCCAGCACCCAAGCTCCCAATCTCAACAATGAGCAGTTCTTC | CASTQAPNLNNEQFF
. | once | TRBJ2-1 | TRBV20-1 | TGCAGTGCGTCCGGTAGCGGTATTCTTAATGAGCAGTTCTTC | CSASGSGILNEQFF
. | . | TRBJ2-6 | TRBV11-1 | TGTGCCAGCAGCTTAGCGAAAAACAGGGACGGCTCTGGGGCCAACGTCCTGACTTTC | CASSLAKNRDGSGANVLTF
. | few | TRBJ2-7 | TRBV7-9 | TGTGCCAGCAGCTTAGTCATGGCAGGCGTTATCTACGAGCAGTACTTC | CASSLVMAGVIYEQYF
. | . | TRBJ1-1 | TRBV12-3/TRBV12-4 | TGTGCCAGCAGTTTGGGGTTAGGCGTGGACACTGAAGCTTTCTTT | CASSLGLGVDTEAFF
. | few | TRBJ1-4 | TRBV12-3/TRBV12-4 | TGTGCCAGCAGTCCCCGGACGTTAGGCGAAAAACTGTTTTTT | CASSPRTLGEKLFF
. | . | TRBJ2-3 | TRBV13 | TGTGCCAGCAGCTTAGGCCGGCTACTCGAAACATGGGGCACAGATACGCAGTATTTT | CASSLGRLLETWGTDTQYF
. | few | TRBJ1-5 | TRBV12-3/TRBV12-4 | TGTGCCAGCAGGGGCGATCATAGCAATCAGCCCCAGCATTTT | CASRGDHSNQPQHF
. | . | TRBJ2-7 | TRBV20-1 | TGCAGTGCTAGAGATCCCAACTGGTACTACGAGCAGTACTTC | CSARDPNWYYEQYF
TRBD2 | few | TRBJ2-1 | TRBV5-1 | TGCGCCAGCAGCCTGGGACTAGCGGGGGCATACAGTGAGCAGTTCTTC | CASSLGLAGAYSEQFF
TRBD2 | . | TRBJ2-1 | TRBV27 | TGTGCCAGCGGACTTGGGCGGGAGCTATTCTTC | CASGLGRELFF
TRBD1 | . | TRBJ2-1 | TRBV29-1 | TGCAGCGTTGTGGGACAGGCATACAATGAGCAGTTCTTC | CSVVGQAYNEQFF
TRBD1 | few | TRBJ1-1 | TRBV24-1 | TGTGCCACCAGTGATTCCTGGACAGGGGAGACTGAAGCTTTCTTT | CATSDSWTGETEAFF
TRBD2 | many | TRBJ2-5 | TRBV5-1 | TGCGCCACCAAAGCGGGAGGAGAGACCCAGTACTTC | CATKAGGETQYF
TRBD2 | . | TRBJ2-7 | TRBV20-1 | TGCAGTGCTACCAAAGCGGGAGGAACCTACGAGCAGTACTTC | CSATKAGGTYEQYF
. | . | TRBJ2-3 | TRBV29-1 | TGCAGCGTTGCCAGCGCAGATACGCAGTATTTT | CSVASADTQYF